This T cell receptor beta chain was sequenced during a study of shared clonotypes between healthy human individuals (dated by TCRdb to about 2020). Study-wide context: A couple of women and a few men aged 18 to 49 years were included in the cohort. Per donor, leukapheresis produced somewhere between about 0.9 and 10 billion PBMCs. For each donor, three plates each were used for CD4 naive and CD4 memory, two plates were used for CD8 naive, and one plate was used for CD8 memory. To estimate repertoire size and how much clonotype sharing occurs between individuals, the study deeply sequenced the blood TCR repertoires of five or six healthy adults. To increase sequencing depth and limit assay-specific biases, different laboratories used diverse techniques to prepare libraries and sequence TCR repertoires.

As encoded in the germline V gene (reference sequence), CDR1 is SEHNR while CDR2 is FQNEAQ. Compared with germline, V lacks 5 bases and J lacks 0 bases; bases without a gene match: 10. The CDR3, from cysteine to phenylalanine, totals 17 residues. Solely the CDR3 DNA is kept, with 51 bases framed from the first base. The donors were healthy, HIV-negative adults who had no recently reported acute infections or vaccinations. All donors were Caucasian adults living in Nashville, Tennessee, USA. CD8 memory samples were composed of magnetically selected CD45RO+ cells combined with CCR7-negative CD45RA+ effector memory (TemRA) cells. After blood collection by leukapheresis, PBMCs were isolated using Ficoll-Histopaque density gradient centrifugation and then cryopreserved in the vapor phase of liquid nitrogen. Analytical flow cytometry was used to check the purity and quantity of each magnetically sorted T cell population. Genomic DNA was isolated from every sorted fraction and measured by UV absorbance on a Nanodrop 2000c.

TCR CDR3 regions were amplified from genomic DNA by multiplex PCR using the deep immunoSEQ assay. Extracted genomic DNA from each cell subset was distributed evenly across all wells of several immunoSEQ 96-well plates, and each plate was treated as a replicate. For sorted subsets, approximately 200 ng of genomic DNA, equivalent to roughly 30,000 T cell genomes, went into each replicate PCR. Purified libraries were measured with a Qubit 3.0 fluorometer, size-checked on a Bioanalyzer 2100, and measured again with the KAPA Library Quantification kit. A separate single-read 150-cycle Illumina NextSeq 550 flow cell was used to sequence each immunoSEQ 96-well plate. From the authors' description of their analysis: Because the immunoSEQ output held only junctional sequences and lacked quality scores, the filtering could not match the filtering applied to full-length reads. Sequences were annotated with PyIR, a Python wrapper for IgBLAST v1.9, using IMGT germline references to assign V/J genes and CDR3. Any read was removed if the V/J assignment was weak (E-value above 1e-6), the CDR3 was missing, or the read contained stop codons, out-of-frame junctions, or ambiguous translated residues. A V3J clonotype was defined by an identical inferred V gene, J gene, and CDR3 amino acid sequence. To compute the percentage overlap between repertoires, the number of shared unique clonotypes was divided by the size of the smaller repertoire. RTK rarefaction, the Chao1 estimator, and Recon v2.1 estimates of unobserved clonotypes were used to assess repertoire richness. Generation probabilities for all TCRbeta clonotypes obtained by the gDNA method from a handful of donors were computed using OLGA. Held by TCRdb, this immuneACCESS table contains in-frame sequences only and omits some clones. Under half of the omission traces to an unresolved V gene where checked; the cause of the rest is unknown. V and J calls and clone size are as listed in that table; D and trimming were resolved from the DNA. The sample has roughly 400,000 clones on record, roughly 96% of them singletons. About 0.34% of the sample belongs to the ten largest clones.

Study-wide findings and limitations: Because the study included only a small number of donors, the genetic and exposure-history diversity represented was limited. Sampling was limited to blood, and TCR repertoires in tissue likely differ from TCR repertoires in blood. Compared with non-shared clonotypes, clonotypes shared by all four sorted-subset donors had higher generation probabilities. Based on pairwise subsampling, the degree of clonotype sharing among donors was expected to be affected by sequencing depth. Estimated clonotype richness was generally larger for naive than for memory subsets. Rarefaction of sorted-subset datasets indicated incomplete sequencing despite the large sequencing depth. Across a handful of donors, roughly 5% of naive CD4, approximately 4% of naive CD8, 2.3% of memory CD4, and 0.4% of memory CD8 clonotypes were shared.

This clone appeared once. Its antigen is currently not known. Per-nucleotide qualities are absent, and no much larger clonotype sits a single base away. This TCR came from a man between 25 and 39 years old in good health. The chain uses TRBV7-9 and TRBJ2-5; 9 of the junction bases match TRBD2. Sequencing input: memory CD8+ T cells sorted from blood. Explained via the paper, the cell subset or site label denotes: CD45RO+ cells pooled with CCR7-negative TemRA cells. The DNA is as follows: TGTGCCAGCAGCACACAGGGGACTAGCAGGTACCAAGAGACCCAGTACTTC. Translated, it reads CASSTQGTSRYQETQYF.